A single sample gave rise to the 5 T cell receptor beta chains below, sequenced in a study of cytomegalovirus exposure and HLA in healthy donors. The data were produced by immunoSEQ multiplex PCR, yet TCRdb's version contains in-frame clones alone and is incomplete. The top ten clones hold more than 0.9% of a sample with some 340,000 clones, about nine tenths of them seen once. Sequencing was performed on PBMCs. Receptors were obtained from a woman aged 25-40 years in good health and CMV-seropositive.

This chain connects TRBV7-2 to TRBJ1-1; 9 nucleotides align to TRBD1. This CDR3 contains 14 residues. V shed 5 bases and J 3 bases; nucleotides not matched to a gene: 4. Per the germline V gene, CDR1 is SGHTA and CDR2 is FQGNSA. CDR3 bases: TGTGCCAGCAGCCAGAGGACAGGGGACACTGAAGCTTTCTTT. Translation: CASSQRTGDTEAFF.

The V gene is TRBV19, the J gene TRBJ1-2, with D possibly matching TRBD1 (5 bases). Germline CDR1 LNHDA, CDR2 SQIVND (reference sequence). V gave up 7 bases and J gave up 5 bases, with 17 bases separating them. The CDR3 has 14 residues. The CDR3 spells CASKLGGSQYGYTF. The CDR3 nucleotides read TGTGCCAGTAAACTTGGGGGGAGTCAATATGGCTACACCTTC.

V usage is TRBV7-9 and J usage is TRBJ2-7, with D perhaps matching TRBD2 (5 bases). The CDR3 spans 16 residues. V lost 0 bases, J lost 0 bases, and 12 bases lay in between. Germline V lookup: CDR1 SEHNR, CDR2 FQNEAQ (reference sequence). The CDR3 protein is CASSLARVPSSYEQYF. The CDR3, as DNA: TGTGCCAGCAGCTTAGCGCGGGTTCCTAGCTCCTACGAGCAGTACTTC.

The CDR3 DNA reads as TGTGCCAGCAGTTTAGGGGGGCGAGTGAATAGCAATCAGCCCCAGCATTTT. This gives the protein CASSLGGRVNSNQPQHF. J is TRBJ1-5 and V is TRBV27, with D tentatively TRBD1 (6 bases). The CDR3 runs 17 residues. V gave up 2 bases and J gave up 0 bases, with 14 bases separating them. Germline V lookup: CDR1 MNHEY, CDR2 SMNVEV (reference sequence).

CDR3 sequence reads: CSVDSEEGGRNIQYF. The CDR3 DNA reads TGCAGCGTTGATTCTGAGGAGGGGGGGAGAAACATTCAGTACTTC. This chain links TRBV29-1 with TRBJ2-4; perhaps TRBD2 as D (7 bases). CDR3 length equals 15 residues. Germline CDR1 and CDR2: SQVTM and ANQGSEA. V lost 3 bases and J 6 bases, leaving 18 bases between the germline ends.